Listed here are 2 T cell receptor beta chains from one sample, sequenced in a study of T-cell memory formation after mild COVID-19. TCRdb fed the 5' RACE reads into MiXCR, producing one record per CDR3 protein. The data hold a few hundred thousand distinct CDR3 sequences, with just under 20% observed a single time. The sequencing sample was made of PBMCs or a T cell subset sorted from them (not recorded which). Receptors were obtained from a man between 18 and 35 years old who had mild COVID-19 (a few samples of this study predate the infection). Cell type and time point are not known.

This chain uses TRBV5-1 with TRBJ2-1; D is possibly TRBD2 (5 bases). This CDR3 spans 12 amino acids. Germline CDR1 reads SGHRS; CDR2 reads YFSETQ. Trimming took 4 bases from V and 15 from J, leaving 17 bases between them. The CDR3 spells CASSEDLMERFF. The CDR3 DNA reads TGCGCCAGCAGCGAGGACTTGATGGAGAGGTTCTTC.

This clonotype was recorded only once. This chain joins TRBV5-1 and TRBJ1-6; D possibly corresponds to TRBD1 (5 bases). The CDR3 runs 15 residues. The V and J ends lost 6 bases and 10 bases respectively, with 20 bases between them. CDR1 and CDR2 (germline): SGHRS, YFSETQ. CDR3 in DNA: TGCGCCAGCACCCGAGCCGGGACCCTCTCCTCACCCCTCCACTTT. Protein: CASTRAGTLSSPLHF.